This TCR beta chain appears in the sequencing data of a study of T-cell reconstitution after alpha-beta-depleted transplantation in children. V was shortened by 3 bases and J by 4 bases, with 14 bases between the two germline ends. Germline V gene lookup returns CDR1 SGHRS and CDR2 YFSETQ. CDR3 size: 15 residues. This sample's TCRbeta library carried unique molecular identifier barcodes. A single record per CDR3 protein comes from TCRdb applying MiXCR to the PCR reads. The sample lists hundreds of thousands of distinct CDR3 sequences, approximately 19% occurring once. Points on this clonotype: Its antigen is undetermined.

Study observations and caveats: Surviving recipient T cells and intrathymic progenitors accounted for some patients' high TCRbeta diversity at day 60. Newly produced T cells mostly accounted for T-cell counts and diversity one year post-transplant. There were reportedly several hundred expanded graft clones from which alpha-beta T cells came about two months after transplant.

The chain couples TRBV5-1 to TRBJ1-3, with D possibly being TRBD1 (6 bases). Sequencing used PBMCs, mostly from graft donor cells, obtained 360 days after TCRalphabeta/CD19-depleted stem cell transplant. This clonotype was sampled from a male patient between 2 and 9 years old who had a stem cell transplant for acute lymphoblastic leukemia, so the T cells may come from the graft donor. The CDR3 DNA follows: TGCGCCAGCAGCTCTGTGGGGGGCGGCGGAAACACCATATATTTT. Translated, it gives CASSSVGGGGNTIYF.